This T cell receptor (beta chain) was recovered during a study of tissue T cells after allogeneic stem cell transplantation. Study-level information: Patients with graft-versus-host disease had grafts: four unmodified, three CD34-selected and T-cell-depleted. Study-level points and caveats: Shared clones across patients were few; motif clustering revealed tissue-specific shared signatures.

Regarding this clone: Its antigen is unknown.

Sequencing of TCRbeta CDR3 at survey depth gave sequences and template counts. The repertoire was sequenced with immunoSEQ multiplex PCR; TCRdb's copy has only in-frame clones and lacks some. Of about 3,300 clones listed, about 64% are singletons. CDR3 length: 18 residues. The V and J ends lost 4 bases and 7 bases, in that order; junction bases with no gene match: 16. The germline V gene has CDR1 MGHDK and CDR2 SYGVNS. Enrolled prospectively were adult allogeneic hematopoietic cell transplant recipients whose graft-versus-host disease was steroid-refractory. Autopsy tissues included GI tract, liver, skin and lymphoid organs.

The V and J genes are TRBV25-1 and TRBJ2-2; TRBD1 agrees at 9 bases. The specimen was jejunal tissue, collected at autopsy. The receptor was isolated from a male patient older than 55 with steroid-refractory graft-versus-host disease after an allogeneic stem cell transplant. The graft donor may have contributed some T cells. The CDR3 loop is CASSVLWGSEDRGGELFF. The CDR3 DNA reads TGTGCCAGCAGTGTCCTGTGGGGTTCCGAGGACAGGGGCGGGGAGCTGTTTTTT.